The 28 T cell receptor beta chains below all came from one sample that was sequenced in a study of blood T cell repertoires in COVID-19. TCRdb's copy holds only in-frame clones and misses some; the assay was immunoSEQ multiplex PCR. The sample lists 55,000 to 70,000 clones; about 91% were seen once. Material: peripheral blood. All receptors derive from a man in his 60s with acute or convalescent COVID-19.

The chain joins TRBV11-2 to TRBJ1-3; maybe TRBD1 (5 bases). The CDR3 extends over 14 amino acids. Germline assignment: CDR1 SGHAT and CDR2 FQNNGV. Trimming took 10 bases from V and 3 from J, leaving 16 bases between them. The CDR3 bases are TGTGCCACCCGCCCGGCGGGGGTTGGAAACACCATATATTTT. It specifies CATRPAGVGNTIYF.

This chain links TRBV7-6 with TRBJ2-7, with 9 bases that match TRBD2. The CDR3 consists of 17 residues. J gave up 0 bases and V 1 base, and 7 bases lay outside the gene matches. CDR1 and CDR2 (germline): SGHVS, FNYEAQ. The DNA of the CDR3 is TGTGCCAGCAGCTTAGGGGCTAGCGGGGCGAGCTCCTACGAGCAGTACTTC. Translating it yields CASSLGASGASSYEQYF.

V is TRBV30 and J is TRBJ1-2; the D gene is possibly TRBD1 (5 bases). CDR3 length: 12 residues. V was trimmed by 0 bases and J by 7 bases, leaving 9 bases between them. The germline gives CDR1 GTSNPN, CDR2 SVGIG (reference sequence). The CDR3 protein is CAWSVPGGGYTF. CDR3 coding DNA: TGTGCCTGGAGTGTACCGGGGGGTGGCTACACCTTC.

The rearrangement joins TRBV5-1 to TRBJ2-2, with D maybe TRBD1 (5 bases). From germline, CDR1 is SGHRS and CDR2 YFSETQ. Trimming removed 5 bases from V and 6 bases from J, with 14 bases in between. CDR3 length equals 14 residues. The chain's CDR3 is CASRGASRAGELFF. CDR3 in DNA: TGCGCCAGCAGAGGGGCAAGTCGCGCCGGGGAGCTGTTTTTT.

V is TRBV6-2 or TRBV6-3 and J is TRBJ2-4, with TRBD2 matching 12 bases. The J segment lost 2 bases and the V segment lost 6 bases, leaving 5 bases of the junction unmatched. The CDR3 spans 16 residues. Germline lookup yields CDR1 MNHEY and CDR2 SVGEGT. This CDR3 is CASSVGLAGSKNIQYF. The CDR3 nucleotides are TGTGCCAGCAGCGTCGGACTAGCGGGATCCAAAAACATTCAGTACTTC.

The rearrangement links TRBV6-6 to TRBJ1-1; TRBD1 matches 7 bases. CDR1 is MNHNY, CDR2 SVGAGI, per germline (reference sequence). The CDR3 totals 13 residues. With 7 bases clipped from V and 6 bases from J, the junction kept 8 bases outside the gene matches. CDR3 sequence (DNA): TGTGCCAGCAAAGACAGGGAATGGTCTGAAGCTTTCTTT. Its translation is CASKDREWSEAFF.

CDR3 DNA sequence: TGTGCCTGGAGTGTCGCGCAGGGGTGGTCTGAAGCTTTCTTT. It specifies CAWSVAQGWSEAFF. V gene TRBV30 combines with J gene TRBJ1-1; weak D call: TRBD1 (6 bases). Germline CDR1 reads GTSNPN; CDR2 reads SVGIG (reference sequence). V was trimmed by 0 bases and J by 6 bases, leaving 14 bases between them. The CDR3 runs 14 residues. The full variable domain, rest sourced from reference TRBV30 and TRBJ1-1, is SQTIHQWPATLVQPVGSPLSLECTVEGTSNPNLYWYRQAAGRGLQLLFYSVGIGQISSEVPQNLSASRPQDRQFILSSKKLLLSDSGFYLCAWSVAQGWSEAFFGQGTRLTVV.

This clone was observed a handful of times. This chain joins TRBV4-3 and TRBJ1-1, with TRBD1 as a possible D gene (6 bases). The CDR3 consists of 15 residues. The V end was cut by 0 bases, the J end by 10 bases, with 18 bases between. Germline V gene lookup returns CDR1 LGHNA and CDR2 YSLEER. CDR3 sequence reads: CASSQDPLGRGGAFF. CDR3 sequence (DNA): TGCGCCAGCAGCCAAGACCCCCTTGGCAGGGGCGGAGCTTTCTTT.

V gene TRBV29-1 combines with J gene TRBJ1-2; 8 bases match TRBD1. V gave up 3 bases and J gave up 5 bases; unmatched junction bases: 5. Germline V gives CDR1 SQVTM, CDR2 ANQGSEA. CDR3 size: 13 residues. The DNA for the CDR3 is TGCAGCGTTGACCAGAGACAGGGGTATGGCTACACCTTC. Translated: CSVDQRQGYGYTF.

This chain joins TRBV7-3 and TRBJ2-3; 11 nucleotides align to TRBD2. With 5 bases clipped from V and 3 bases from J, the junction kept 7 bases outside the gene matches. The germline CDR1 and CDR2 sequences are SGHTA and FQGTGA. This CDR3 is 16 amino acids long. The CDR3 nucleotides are TGTGCCAGCAGCCCCTTAGCGGGAGGGGGGACAGATACGCAGTATTTT. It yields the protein CASSPLAGGGTDTQYF.

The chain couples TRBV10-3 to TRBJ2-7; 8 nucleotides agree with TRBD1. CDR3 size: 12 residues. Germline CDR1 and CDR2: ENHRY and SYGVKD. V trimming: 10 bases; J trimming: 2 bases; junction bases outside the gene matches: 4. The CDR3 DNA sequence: TGTGCCACGGAGGGACAGGCCTACGAGCAGTACTTC. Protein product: CATEGQAYEQYF.

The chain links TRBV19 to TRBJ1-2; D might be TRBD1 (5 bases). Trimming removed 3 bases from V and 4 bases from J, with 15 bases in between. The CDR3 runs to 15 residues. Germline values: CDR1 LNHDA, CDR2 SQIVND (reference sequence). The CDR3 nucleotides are TGTGCCAGTAGTATTGAGGCAGGGAAGATCTATGGCTACACCTTC. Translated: CASSIEAGKIYGYTF.

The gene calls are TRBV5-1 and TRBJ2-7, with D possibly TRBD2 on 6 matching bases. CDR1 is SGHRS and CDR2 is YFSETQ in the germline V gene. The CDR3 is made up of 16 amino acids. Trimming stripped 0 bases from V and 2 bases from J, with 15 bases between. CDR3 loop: CASSLEGGNPPYEQYF. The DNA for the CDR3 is TGCGCCAGCAGCTTGGAGGGCGGGAACCCCCCCTACGAGCAGTACTTC.

The CDR3 nucleotides are TGTGCCACCAGCAGAGGGCCAGGCGCGACCTACGAGCAGTACTTC. It translates to CATSRGPGATYEQYF. The chain couples TRBV15 to TRBJ2-7; unclear D gene. Germline V lookup: CDR1 LNHNV, CDR2 YYDKDF (reference sequence). With 1 base removed from V and 2 bases from J, the gap between germline ends came to 12 bases. The CDR3 loop spans 15 amino acids.

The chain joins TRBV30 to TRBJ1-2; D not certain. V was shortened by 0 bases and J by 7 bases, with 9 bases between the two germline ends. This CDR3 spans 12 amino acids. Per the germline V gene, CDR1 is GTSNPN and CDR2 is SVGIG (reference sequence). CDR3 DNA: TGTGCCTGGAGTGTGGCGACTGGTGGCTACACCTTC. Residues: CAWSVATGGYTF. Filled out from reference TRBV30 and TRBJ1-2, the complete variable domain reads SQTIHQWPATLVQPVGSPLSLECTVEGTSNPNLYWYRQAAGRGLQLLFYSVGIGQISSEVPQNLSASRPQDRQFILSSKKLLLSDSGFYLCAWSVATGGYTFGSGTRLTVV.

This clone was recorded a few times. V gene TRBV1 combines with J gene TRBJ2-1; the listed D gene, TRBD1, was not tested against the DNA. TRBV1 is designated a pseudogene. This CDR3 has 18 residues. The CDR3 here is CTSSQVPPRQYAYNEQFF. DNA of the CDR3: TGCACCAGCAGCCAAGTCCCCCCGAGACAGTACGCCTACAATGAGCAGTTCTTC.

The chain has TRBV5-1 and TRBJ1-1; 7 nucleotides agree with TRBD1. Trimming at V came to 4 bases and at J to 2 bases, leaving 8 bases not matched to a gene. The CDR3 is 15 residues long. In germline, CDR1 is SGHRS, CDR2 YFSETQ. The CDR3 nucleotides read TGCGCCAGCAGCCCAGGGGGACAGCTAAACACTGAAGCTTTCTTT. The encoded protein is CASSPGGQLNTEAFF.

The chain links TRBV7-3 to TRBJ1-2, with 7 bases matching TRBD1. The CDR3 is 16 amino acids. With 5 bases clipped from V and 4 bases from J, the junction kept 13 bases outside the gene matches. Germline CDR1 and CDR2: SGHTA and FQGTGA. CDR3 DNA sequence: TGTGCCAGCAGCCTAGGTCCCGGGACAGAATCCTATGGCTACACCTTC. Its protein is CASSLGPGTESYGYTF.

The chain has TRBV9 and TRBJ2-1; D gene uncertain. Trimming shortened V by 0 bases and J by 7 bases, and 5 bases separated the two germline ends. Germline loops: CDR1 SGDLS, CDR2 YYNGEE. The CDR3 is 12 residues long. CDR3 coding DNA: TGTGCCAGCAGCGTAGATCAGAATGAGCAGTTCTTC. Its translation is CASSVDQNEQFF.

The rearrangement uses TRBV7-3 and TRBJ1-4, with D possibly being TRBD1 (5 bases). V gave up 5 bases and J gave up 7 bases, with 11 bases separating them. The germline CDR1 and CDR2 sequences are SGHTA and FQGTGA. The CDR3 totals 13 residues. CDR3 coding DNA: TGTGCCAGCAGCCCCGGTAGGGGTGAAAAACTGTTTTTT. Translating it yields CASSPGRGEKLFF.

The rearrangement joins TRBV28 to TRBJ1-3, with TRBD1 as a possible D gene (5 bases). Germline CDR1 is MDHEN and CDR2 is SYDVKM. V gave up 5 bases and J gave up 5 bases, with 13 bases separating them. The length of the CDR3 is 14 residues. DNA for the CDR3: TGTGCCAGCAGTGCCCGGGACTTTAGAAACACCATATATTTT. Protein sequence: CASSARDFRNTIYF.

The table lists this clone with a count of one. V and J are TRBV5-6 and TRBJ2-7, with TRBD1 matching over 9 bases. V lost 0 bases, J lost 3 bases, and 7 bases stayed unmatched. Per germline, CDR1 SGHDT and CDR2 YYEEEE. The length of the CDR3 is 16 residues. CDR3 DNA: TGTGCCAGCAGCTTGGTTTCGGGACAGGGAGTCTACGAGCAGTACTTC. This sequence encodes CASSLVSGQGVYEQYF.

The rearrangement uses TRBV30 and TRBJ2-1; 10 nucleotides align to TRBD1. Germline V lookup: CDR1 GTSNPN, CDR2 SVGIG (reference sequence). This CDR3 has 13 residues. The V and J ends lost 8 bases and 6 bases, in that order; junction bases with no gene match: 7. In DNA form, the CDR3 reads TGTGCCCAAAGGGACAGGGGCGGCAATGAGCAGTTCTTC. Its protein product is CAQRDRGGNEQFF.

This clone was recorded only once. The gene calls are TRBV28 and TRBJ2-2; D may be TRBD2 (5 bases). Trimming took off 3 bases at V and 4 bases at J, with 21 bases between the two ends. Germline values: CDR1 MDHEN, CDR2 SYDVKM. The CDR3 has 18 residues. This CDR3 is CASSFPREGSLFTGELFF. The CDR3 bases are TGTGCCAGCAGTTTTCCTAGGGAAGGGAGCCTTTTCACCGGGGAGCTGTTTTTT.

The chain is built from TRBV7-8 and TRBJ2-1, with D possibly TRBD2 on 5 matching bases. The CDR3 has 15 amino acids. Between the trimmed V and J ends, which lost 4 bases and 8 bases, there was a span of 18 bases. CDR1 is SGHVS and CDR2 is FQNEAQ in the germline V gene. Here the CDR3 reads CASSSDGRAADEQFF. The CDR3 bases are TGTGCCAGCAGCTCCGACGGGCGGGCGGCCGATGAGCAGTTCTTC.

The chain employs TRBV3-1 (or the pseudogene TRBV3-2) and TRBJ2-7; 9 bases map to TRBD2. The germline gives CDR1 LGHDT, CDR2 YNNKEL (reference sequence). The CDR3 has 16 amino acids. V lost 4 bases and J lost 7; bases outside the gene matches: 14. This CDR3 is CASSPGPAGGPGEQYF. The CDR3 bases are TGTGCCAGCAGCCCCGGCCCAGCGGGGGGACCTGGGGAGCAGTACTTC.

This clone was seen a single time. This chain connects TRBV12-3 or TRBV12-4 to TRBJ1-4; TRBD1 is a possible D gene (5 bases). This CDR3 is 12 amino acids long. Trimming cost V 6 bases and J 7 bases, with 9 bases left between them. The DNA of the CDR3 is TGTGCCAGCAGCCCAGGGCTTGAAAAACTGTTTTTT. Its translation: CASSPGLEKLFF.

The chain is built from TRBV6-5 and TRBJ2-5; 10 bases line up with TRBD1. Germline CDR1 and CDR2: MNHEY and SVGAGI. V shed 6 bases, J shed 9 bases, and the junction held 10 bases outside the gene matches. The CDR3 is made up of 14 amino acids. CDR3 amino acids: CASSGTGAKGAQYF. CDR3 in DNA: TGTGCCAGCAGCGGGACAGGGGCCAAGGGGGCCCAGTACTTC.